This T cell receptor (beta chain) was documented in a study of radiation and T cells in renal cell carcinoma. General observations from the study: No pretreatment tumor biopsies were available for baseline clonotypes. Top tumor clonotypes rose in blood 2 weeks post-radiation, then contracted.

Turning to this clone: Its matching antigen is unknown.

Method: immunoSEQ multiplex PCR; TCRdb's copy keeps in-frame clones and lacks some. The sample has approximately 150,000 clones, around 88% seen once. Germline V CDR1 and CDR2: MNHEY, SMNVEV (reference sequence). The V segment lost 5 bases and the J segment 0 bases; nucleotides outside the gene matches: 4. The CDR3 contains 15 residues. Time point here: blood 4 weeks post-SBRT, at nephrectomy. Treatment: 15 Gy SBRT to primary tumor, nephrectomy 4 weeks later. Serial blood draws occurred at baseline and 2 and 4 weeks post-SBRT. This material consisted of blood, taken from a patient whose treatment included radiotherapy and nephrectomy. The receptor's source is a woman aged 45-65 years with renal cell carcinoma. V and J are TRBV27 and TRBJ2-3; TRBD1 aligns across 8 bases. The CDR3 here is CASSQWTGSTDTQYF. For the CDR3, the DNA is TGTGCCAGCAGTCAATGGACAGGGAGCACAGATACGCAGTATTTT.